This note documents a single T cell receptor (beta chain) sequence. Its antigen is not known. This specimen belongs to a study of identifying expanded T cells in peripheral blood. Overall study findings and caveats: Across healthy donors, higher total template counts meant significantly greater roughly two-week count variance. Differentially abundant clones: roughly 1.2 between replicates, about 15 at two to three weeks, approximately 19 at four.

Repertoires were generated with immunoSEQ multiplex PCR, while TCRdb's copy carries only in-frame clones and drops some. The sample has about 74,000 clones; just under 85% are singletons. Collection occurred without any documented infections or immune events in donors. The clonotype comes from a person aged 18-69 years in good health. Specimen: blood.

CDR3 DNA sequence: TGTGCCAGCAGCTTGGGAGGGACAGGGGATGCAGATACGCAGTATTTT. It is translated as CASSLGGTGDADTQYF. The chain has TRBV11-3 and TRBJ2-3; 10 nucleotides line up with TRBD1. Trimming took 3 bases from V and 4 from J; bases not matched to a gene: 7. The germline gives CDR1 SGHNT, CDR2 YENEEA. The CDR3 extends over 16 amino acids.